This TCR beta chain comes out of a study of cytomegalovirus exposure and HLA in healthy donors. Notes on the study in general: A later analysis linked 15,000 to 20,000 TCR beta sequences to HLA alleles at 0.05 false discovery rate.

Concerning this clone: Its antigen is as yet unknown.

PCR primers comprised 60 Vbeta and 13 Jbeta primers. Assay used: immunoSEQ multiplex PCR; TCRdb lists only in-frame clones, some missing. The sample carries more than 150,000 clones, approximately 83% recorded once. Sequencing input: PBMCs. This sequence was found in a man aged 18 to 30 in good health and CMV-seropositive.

The CDR3 loop reads CASSEGLDVNEQFF. The CDR3 bases are TGTGCCAGCAGTGAGGGACTGGATGTCAATGAGCAGTTCTTC. The J gene is TRBJ2-1, the V gene TRBV6-1; perhaps TRBD2 as D (6 bases). Germline-derived CDR1 and CDR2 are MNHNS and SASEGT. Trimming removed 3 bases at V and 6 bases at J, with 12 bases between. This CDR3 has 14 amino acids.